The T cell receptor (beta chain) under discussion was sequenced for a study of early T cells in non-severe SARS-CoV-2 infection. Study as a whole: Chains stayed unpaired after sequencing of bulk RNA from unsorted whole blood. Study-wide findings and caveats: Using VDJdb, the matching emphasized anti-spike CD8 responses while missing private and CD4 specificities.

This clonotype came up a few times. The antigen remains undetermined. Trimming left V 1 base short and J 1 base short, with 12 bases between. The CDR3 is made up of 16 amino acids. Germline values: CDR1 SEHNR, CDR2 FQNEAQ (reference sequence). In the library, individual cDNA molecules carried attached unique molecular identifiers. TCRdb called the 5' RACE reads again in MiXCR, with one record for every CDR3 protein. The sample shows just under 65,000 distinct CDR3 sequences, roughly 8.2% of them seen only once. The TCR was taken from an adult who was a healthcare worker with PCR-confirmed SARS-CoV-2 infection or an uninfected control (not recorded which). This specimen was whole blood, taken at baseline. This chain joins TRBV7-9 and TRBJ2-3; no definite D call. The CDR3 loop reads CASSLVAPGGTDTQYF. CDR3 in DNA: TGTGCCAGCAGCTTAGTGGCTCCCGGAGGCACAGATACGCAGTATTTT.